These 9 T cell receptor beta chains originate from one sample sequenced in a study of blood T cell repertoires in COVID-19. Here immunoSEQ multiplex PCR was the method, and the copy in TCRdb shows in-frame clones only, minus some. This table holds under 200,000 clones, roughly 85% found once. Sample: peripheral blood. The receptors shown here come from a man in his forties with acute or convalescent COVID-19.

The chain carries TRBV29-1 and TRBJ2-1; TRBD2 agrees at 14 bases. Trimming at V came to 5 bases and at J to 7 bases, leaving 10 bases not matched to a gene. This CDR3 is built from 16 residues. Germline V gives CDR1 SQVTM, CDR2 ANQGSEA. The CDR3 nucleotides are TGCAGCGTTTCCCTGTGGGGGACTAGCGGGGGAAATGAGCAGTTCTTC. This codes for CSVSLWGTSGGNEQFF.

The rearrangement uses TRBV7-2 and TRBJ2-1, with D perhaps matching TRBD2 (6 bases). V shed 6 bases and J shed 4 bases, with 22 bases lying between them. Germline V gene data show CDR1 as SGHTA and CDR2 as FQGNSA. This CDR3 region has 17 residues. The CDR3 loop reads CASRKIGVRGLYNEQFF. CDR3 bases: TGTGCCAGCAGGAAGATTGGGGTGCGGGGCCTTTACAATGAGCAGTTCTTC.

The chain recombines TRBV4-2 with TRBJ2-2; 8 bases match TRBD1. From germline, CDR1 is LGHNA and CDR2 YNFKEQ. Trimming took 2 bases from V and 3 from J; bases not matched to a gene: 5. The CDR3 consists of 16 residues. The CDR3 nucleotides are TGTGCCAGCAGCCAAACTCACAGGGGGTACACCGGGGAGCTGTTTTTT. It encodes CASSQTHRGYTGELFF.

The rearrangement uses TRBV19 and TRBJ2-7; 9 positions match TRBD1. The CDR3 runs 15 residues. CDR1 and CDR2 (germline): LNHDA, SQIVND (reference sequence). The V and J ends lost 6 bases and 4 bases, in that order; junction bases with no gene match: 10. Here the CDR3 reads CASRRDGTGPYEQYF. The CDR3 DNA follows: TGTGCCAGTAGGAGAGACGGGACAGGGCCATACGAGCAGTACTTC.

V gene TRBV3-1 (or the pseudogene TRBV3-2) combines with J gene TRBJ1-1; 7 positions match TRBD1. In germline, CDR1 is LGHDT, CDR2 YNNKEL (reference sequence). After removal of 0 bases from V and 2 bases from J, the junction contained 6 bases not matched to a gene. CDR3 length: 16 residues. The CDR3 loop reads CASSQDRHRGNTEAFF. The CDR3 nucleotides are TGTGCCAGCAGCCAAGATCGACACAGGGGAAACACTGAAGCTTTCTTT.

CDR3 in DNA: TGTGCCAGCAGCTTAGAACAGGGTGGCCCCTATGGCTACACCTTC. It yields the protein CASSLEQGGPYGYTF. V is TRBV11-2 and J is TRBJ1-2; tentative D call: TRBD1 (6 bases). Trimming took off 0 bases at V and 4 bases at J, with 12 bases between the two ends. Germline CDR1 is SGHAT and CDR2 is FQNNGV. This CDR3 is 15 amino acids long.

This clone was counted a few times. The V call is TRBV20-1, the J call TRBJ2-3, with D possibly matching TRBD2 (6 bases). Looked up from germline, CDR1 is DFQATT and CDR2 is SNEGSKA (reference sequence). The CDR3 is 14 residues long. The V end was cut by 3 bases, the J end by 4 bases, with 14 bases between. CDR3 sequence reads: CSASGLALSDTQYF. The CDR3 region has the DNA TGCAGTGCTAGTGGTCTAGCGCTCTCAGATACGCAGTATTTT.

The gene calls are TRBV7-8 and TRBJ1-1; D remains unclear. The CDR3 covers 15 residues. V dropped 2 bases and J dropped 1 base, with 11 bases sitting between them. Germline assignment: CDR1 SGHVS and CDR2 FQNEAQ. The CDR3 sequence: CASSLLLSGNTEAFF. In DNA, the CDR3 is TGTGCCAGCAGCTTACTGCTATCGGGGAACACTGAAGCTTTCTTT.

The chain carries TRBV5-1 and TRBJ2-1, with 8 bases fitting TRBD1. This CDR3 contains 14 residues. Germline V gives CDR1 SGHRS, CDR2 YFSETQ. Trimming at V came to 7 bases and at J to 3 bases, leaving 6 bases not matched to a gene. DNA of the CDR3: TGCGCCAGCGACGGCGGACAGGGCTACAATGAGCAGTTCTTC. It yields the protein CASDGGQGYNEQFF.